These 10 T cell receptor beta chains were all obtained from the same sample, sequenced in a study of siplizumab effects on memory and regulatory T cells. This table comes from immunoSEQ multiplex PCR, and its TCRdb copy is limited to in-frame clones, with some not included. This sample has 70,000 to 100,000 clones; roughly 93% occur once, and the top ten carry 6.5%. Sequenced material: CD8+ T cells sorted from blood. All receptors derive from a human donor in good health.

The chain uses TRBV19 and TRBJ1-2; D call uncertain. V was trimmed by 0 bases and J by 4 bases, leaving 12 bases between them. The CDR3 runs to 15 residues. CDR1 and CDR2 from the germline V gene are LNHDA and SQIVND (reference sequence). CDR3 DNA: TGTGCCAGTAGTATAGATTGGTCGCAGTTCTATGGCTACACCTTC. Its translation: CASSIDWSQFYGYTF.

The rearrangement links TRBV6-1 to TRBJ2-3; 7 nucleotides align to TRBD2. V lost 1 base, J lost 4 bases, and 8 bases stayed unmatched. Germline V lookup: CDR1 MNHNS, CDR2 SASEGT. The CDR3 sequence is 16 residues long. The chain's CDR3 is CASSEGPAGVADTQYF. CDR3 sequence (DNA): TGTGCCAGCAGTGAAGGTCCCGCGGGAGTCGCAGATACGCAGTATTTT.

The rearrangement joins TRBV7-2 to TRBJ2-7, with D perhaps given as TRBD1 or TRBD2 (5 bases each). Germline loops: CDR1 SGHTA, CDR2 FQGNSA. The ends were cut back, 5 bases at V and 7 bases at J, with 15 bases in the middle. There are 13 residues in the CDR3. CDR3 sequence (DNA): TGTGCCAGCAGCCCGGGGACGGGTAGTGAGCAGTACTTC. Translated: CASSPGTGSEQYF.

The chain uses TRBV5-4 and TRBJ2-7; the match to TRBD2 covers 7 bases. The V and J ends lost 4 bases and 4 bases, in that order; junction bases with no gene match: 8. Germline V lookup: CDR1 SGHNT, CDR2 YYREEE (reference sequence). The CDR3 has 14 amino acids. CDR3 protein: CASSAATSLYEQYF. The CDR3 DNA reads TGTGCCAGCAGCGCGGCGACTAGCCTGTACGAGCAGTACTTC.

This clone was seen a single time. Germline and junction disagree at one end, which may indicate a read error. Distinct nucleotide sequences in the sample also encode this CDR3. The CDR3 bases are TGTGCCAGCAGCTTTTCGACTCGACAGGGGATATCAGATACACAGTATTTT. This translates into CASSFSTRQGISDTQYF. The J gene is TRBJ2-3, the V gene TRBV13, with 8 bases matching TRBD1. Germline V lookup: CDR1 PRHDT, CDR2 FYEKMQ (reference sequence). CDR3 length: 17 amino acids.

The chain has TRBV19 and TRBJ1-1, with D hard to call. From germline, CDR1 is LNHDA and CDR2 SQIVND (reference sequence). CDR3 size: 13 residues. V was cut by 6 bases and J by 4 bases, with 12 bases left in between. Here the CDR3 reads CASRSGEGTEAFF. The CDR3 DNA is TGTGCCAGTAGGTCGGGAGAGGGCACTGAAGCTTTCTTT.

The sample holds one count of this clone. The J gene is TRBJ2-3, the V gene TRBV11-3; D possibly corresponds to TRBD2 (5 bases). V shed 6 bases and J shed 5 bases, with 12 bases lying between them. Germline CDR1 is SGHNT and CDR2 is YENEEA. The CDR3 consists of 13 residues. CDR3 region: CASSKREGDTQYF. The DNA for the CDR3 is TGTGCCAGCAGTAAACGAGAGGGAGATACGCAGTATTTT.

The rearrangement uses TRBV5-4 and TRBJ2-6; D unresolved. Germline loops: CDR1 SGHNT, CDR2 YYREEE (reference sequence). V was cut by 1 base and J by 0 bases, with 8 bases left in between. This CDR3 spans 16 amino acids. CDR3 sequence reads: CASSLLMGSGANVLTF. CDR3 sequence (DNA): TGTGCCAGCAGCTTGTTAATGGGCTCTGGGGCCAACGTCCTGACTTTC.

This sequence joins TRBV2 and TRBJ2-1; the D gene is possibly TRBD2 (5 bases). Per the germline V gene, CDR1 is SNHLY and CDR2 is FYNNEI. This CDR3 has 13 residues. Trimming removed 9 bases at V and 0 bases at J, with 9 bases between. The CDR3 reads CARSGSSYNEQFF. The CDR3 nucleotides read TGTGCCAGGTCTGGGAGCTCCTACAATGAGCAGTTCTTC.

The chain couples TRBV5-1 to TRBJ2-7, with D maybe TRBD2 (5 bases). The CDR3 totals 12 residues. From germline, CDR1 is SGHRS and CDR2 YFSETQ. Trimming took off 3 bases at V and 8 bases at J, with 12 bases between the two ends. The CDR3, as DNA: TGCGCCAGCAGCTCTAATAGCGTAAAGCAGTACTTC. Amino acid sequence: CASSSNSVKQYF.